Presented here are 30 T cell receptor beta chains from one specimen sequenced in a study of shared clonotypes between healthy human individuals. Here immunoSEQ multiplex PCR was the method, and the copy in TCRdb shows in-frame clones only, minus some. The sample shows about 2.4 million clones, 93% of them seen only once. The sequencing sample was made of naive CD4+ T cells from PBMCs. Subset described: CD45RA+ positively selected. The source of these receptors is a man younger than 35 in good health. Some clones in this sample may be carry-over from other donors' samples.

This clone has only a few counts. This rearrangement joins TRBV14 to TRBJ1-1; D is uncertain. V was pared by 1 base and J by 1 base, with 10 bases between. CDR1 SGHDN and CDR2 FVKESK come from the germline V gene. The length of the CDR3 is 15 residues. For the CDR3, the DNA is TGTGCCAGCAGCCAAGCGATACATCCGAACACTGAAGCTTTCTTT. Its translation: CASSQAIHPNTEAFF.

This chain links TRBV30 with TRBJ1-2, with 7 bases matching TRBD1. The CDR3 spans 13 residues. Trimming took 1 base from V and 8 from J; bases not matched to a gene: 7. Germline V CDR1 and CDR2: GTSNPN, SVGIG (reference sequence). CDR3 DNA sequence: TGTGCCTGGAGTGCCTACAGGGGAGGGGGCTACACCTTC. Encoded protein: CAWSAYRGGGYTF.

J is TRBJ1-5 and V is TRBV10-1; weak D call: TRBD1 (5 bases). The CDR3 contains 12 residues. Trimming removed 2 bases at V and 11 bases at J, with 10 bases between. Looked up from germline, CDR1 is WNHNN and CDR2 is SYGVQD (reference sequence). Written as DNA, the CDR3 is TGCGCCAGCAGTGAGGGGACGAAGACCCAGCATTTT. Translated: CASSEGTKTQHF.

The rearrangement joins TRBV2 to TRBJ1-5, with D hard to call. The V end was cut by 3 bases, the J end by 6 bases, with 6 bases between. In germline, CDR1 is SNHLY, CDR2 FYNNEI. The CDR3 runs to 12 residues. As DNA, the CDR3 is TGTGCCAGCAGTGAGGCAGTTCAGCCCCAGCATTTT. Residues: CASSEAVQPQHF.

J is TRBJ1-2 and V is TRBV19; 12 bases fit TRBD1. Looked up from germline, CDR1 is LNHDA and CDR2 is SQIVND (reference sequence). V lost 4 bases, J lost 2 bases, and 8 bases stayed unmatched. The CDR3 spans 17 residues. CDR3 in amino acids: CASSNPGTGGGNYGYTF. As DNA, the CDR3 is TGTGCCAGTAGTAATCCTGGGACAGGGGGCGGCAACTATGGCTACACCTTC.

V is TRBV5-1 and J is TRBJ1-1, with TRBD1 as a possible D gene (5 bases). Germline V gives CDR1 SGHRS, CDR2 YFSETQ. The CDR3 is 14 residues long. Trimming took off 5 bases at V and 0 bases at J, with 11 bases between the two ends. This chain's CDR3 is CASRWGNMNTEAFF. The DNA of the CDR3 is TGCGCCAGCAGGTGGGGGAACATGAACACTGAAGCTTTCTTT.

This clone was observed once. The rearrangement uses TRBV15 and TRBJ2-1, with a possible D match to TRBD2 (6 bases). The germline gives CDR1 LNHNV, CDR2 YYDKDF (reference sequence). The CDR3 is made up of 13 amino acids. V was cut by 4 bases and J by 7 bases, with 11 bases left in between. Written as DNA, the CDR3 is TGTGCCACCAGCAAAGCTGCGGGAAATGAGCAGTTCTTC. As protein: CATSKAAGNEQFF. The full variable domain, rest sourced from reference TRBV15 and TRBJ2-1, is DAMVIQNPRYQVTQFGKPVTLSCSQTLNHNVMYWYQQKSSQAPKLLFHYYDKDFNNEADTPDNFQSRRPNTSFCFLDIRSPGLGDTAMYLCATSKAAGNEQFFGPGTRLTVL.

The chain has TRBV28 and TRBJ1-1; no clear D gene. The CDR3 covers 13 residues. V lost 1 base, J lost 3 bases, and 6 bases lay in between. CDR1 MDHEN and CDR2 SYDVKM come from the germline V gene. The CDR3 sequence: CASSLYRDTEAFF. CDR3 nucleotide sequence: TGTGCCAGCAGTTTATACCGGGACACTGAAGCTTTCTTT.

The rearrangement links TRBV5-1 to TRBJ2-1; TRBD2 agrees at 8 bases. CDR1 is SGHRS and CDR2 is YFSETQ in the germline V gene. The J segment lost 5 bases and the V segment lost 0 bases, leaving 4 bases of the junction unmatched. This CDR3 region has 15 residues. DNA for the CDR3: TGCGCCAGCAGCTTGGTACTAGCGGCCAACAATGAGCAGTTCTTC. Amino acid sequence: CASSLVLAANNEQFF. Drawing the rest from reference TRBV5-1 and TRBJ2-1, the complete variable domain is KAGVTQTPRYLIKTRGQQVTLSCSPISGHRSVSWYQQTPGQGLQFLFEYFSETQRNKGNFPGRFSGRQFSNSRSEMNVSTLELGDSALYLCASSLVLAANNEQFFGPGTRLTVL.

This sequence joins TRBV19 and TRBJ2-7; TRBD1 agrees at 7 bases. The CDR3 consists of 15 residues. V trimming: 7 bases; J trimming: 2 bases; junction bases outside the gene matches: 11. The germline gives CDR1 LNHDA, CDR2 SQIVND (reference sequence). CDR3: CASNNHQGVPYEQYF. In DNA, the CDR3 is TGTGCCAGTAACAACCACCAGGGGGTTCCCTACGAGCAGTACTTC.

A note on this clone: The sample has other DNA sequences that encode this CDR3 too. The chain carries TRBV6-5 and TRBJ2-1; 8 nucleotides agree with TRBD2. Germline CDR1 and CDR2: MNHEY and SVGAGI. V lost 7 bases, J lost 0 bases, and 5 bases stayed unmatched. This CDR3 contains 15 residues. CDR3 DNA sequence: TGTGCCAGCACCCTAGCGGGCAGCTCCTACAATGAGCAGTTCTTC. It translates to CASTLAGSSYNEQFF.

DNA for the CDR3: TGTGCCAGCAGTCGGACAGCGAACACTGAAGCTTTCTTT. Protein product: CASSRTANTEAFF. The chain has TRBV7-2 and TRBJ1-1, with D tentatively TRBD1 (6 bases). The CDR3 extends over 13 amino acids. Germline V lookup: CDR1 SGHTA, CDR2 FQGNSA. V shed 6 bases and J shed 1 base, with 9 bases lying between them.

The V and J genes are TRBV7-6 and TRBJ2-1; 16 bases are a match to TRBD2. The ends lost 5 bases at V and 4 bases at J; junction bases unmatched: 5. Germline CDR1 SGHVS, CDR2 FNYEAQ. This CDR3 contains 17 residues. In DNA, the CDR3 is TGTGCCAGCAGCCCCGGGACTAGCGGGAGGGGATACAATGAGCAGTTCTTC. Its translation: CASSPGTSGRGYNEQFF. Variable domain in full (rest from reference TRBV7-6 and TRBJ2-1): GAGVSQSPRYKVTKRGQDVALRCDPISGHVSLYWYRQALGQGPEFLTYFNYEAQQDKSGLPNDRFSAERPEGSISTLTIQRTEQRDSAMYRCASSPGTSGRGYNEQFFGPGTRLTVL.

This clone was seen a single time. Other DNA sequences in this specimen translate into the identical CDR3. The rearrangement joins TRBV7-3 to TRBJ2-1, with D hard to call. The V gene lost 5 bases and the J gene lost 0 bases, with 5 bases spanning the gap. The CDR3 loop spans 13 amino acids. CDR1 SGHTA and CDR2 FQGTGA come from the germline V gene. CDR3 region: CASSLGSYNEQFF. The CDR3 DNA reads as TGTGCCAGCAGCCTTGGCTCCTACAATGAGCAGTTCTTC. Drawing the rest from reference TRBV7-3 and TRBJ2-1, the complete variable domain is GAGVSQTPSNKVTEKGKYVELRCDPISGHTALYWYRQSLGQGPEFLIYFQGTGAADDSGLPNDRFFAVRPEGSVSTLKIQRTERGDSAVYLCASSLGSYNEQFFGPGTRLTVL.

This clone showed up just a few times. The V and J genes are TRBV29-1 and TRBJ1-1; no clear D. V lost 6 bases, J lost 4 bases, and 15 bases lay in between. The CDR3 extends over 13 amino acids. Germline assignment: CDR1 SQVTM and CDR2 ANQGSEA. The CDR3 nucleotides are TGCAGCGTCCAACATCGACTGGGCACTGAAGCTTTCTTT. Protein sequence: CSVQHRLGTEAFF. The full variable domain, with the rest looked up from reference TRBV29-1 and TRBJ1-1, is SAVISQKPSRDICQRGTSLTIQCQVDSQVTMMFWYRQQPGQSLTLIATANQGSEATYESGFVIDKFPISRPNLTFSTLTVSNMSPEDSSIYLCSVQHRLGTEAFFGQGTRLTVV.

The chain has TRBV9 and TRBJ2-1; tentatively, D is TRBD2 (5 bases). The CDR3 runs to 12 residues. V lost 4 bases, J lost 7 bases, and 9 bases lay in between. Germline CDR1 SGDLS, CDR2 YYNGEE. CDR3 DNA sequence: TGTGCCAGCAGCAGCACGGGGAATGAGCAGTTCTTC. This sequence encodes CASSSTGNEQFF.

Notes on this clone: The same CDR3 is also encoded by other DNA sequences in this sample. This rearrangement joins TRBV5-1 to TRBJ1-2; D unresolved. This CDR3 contains 14 residues. CDR1 and CDR2 from the germline V gene are SGHRS and YFSETQ. The V and J ends lost 0 bases and 0 bases respectively, with 6 bases between them. The chain's CDR3 is CASSLDRTNYGYTF. Written as DNA, the CDR3 is TGCGCCAGCAGCTTGGATAGGACTAACTATGGCTACACCTTC.

The gene calls are TRBV29-1 and TRBJ1-1; D uncertain. V lost 2 bases, J lost 0 bases, and 10 bases lay in between. This CDR3 has 14 amino acids. Germline V lookup: CDR1 SQVTM, CDR2 ANQGSEA. CDR3 loop: CSVEREPMNTEAFF. The DNA of the CDR3 is TGCAGCGTTGAAAGAGAGCCAATGAACACTGAAGCTTTCTTT.

The CDR3 region is CASSPGVGMNYGYTF. The CDR3 DNA sequence: TGTGCCAGCTCACCAGGTGTAGGGATGAACTATGGCTACACCTTC. V and J are TRBV18 and TRBJ1-2; D ambiguous. This CDR3 region has 15 residues. The germline gives CDR1 KGHSH, CDR2 LQKENI. Deletions cut 2 bases from V and 2 bases from J, with 12 bases between.

V is TRBV28 and J is TRBJ1-2; no firm D call. The CDR3 spans 15 residues. The V gene lost 7 bases and the J gene lost 0 bases, with 15 bases spanning the gap. The germline V gene encodes CDR1 MDHEN and CDR2 SYDVKM. CDR3 loop: CASTIPSRANYGYTF. CDR3 nucleotides: TGTGCCAGCACCATACCCTCTAGGGCTAACTATGGCTACACCTTC.

The chain uses TRBV15 and TRBJ1-4; the D is unclear. This CDR3 is built from 12 residues. V was trimmed by 0 bases and J by 11 bases, leaving 7 bases between them. Germline V CDR1 and CDR2: LNHNV, YYDKDF (reference sequence). CDR3 nucleotide sequence: TGTGCCACCAGCAGAGATCAATGGAAACTGTTTTTT. Amino acids: CATSRDQWKLFF.

The chain links TRBV7-2 to TRBJ1-3; 7 nucleotides align to TRBD1. Germline V gene lookup returns CDR1 SGHTA and CDR2 FQGNSA. Trimming took 5 bases from V and 6 from J; bases not matched to a gene: 7. The CDR3 extends over 14 amino acids. The CDR3 is CASSHRQGENTIYF. The CDR3 bases are TGTGCCAGCAGCCACCGACAGGGAGAAAACACCATATATTTT.

This clone has only one observation. The chain recombines TRBV9 with TRBJ1-2; D uncertain. The V and J ends lost 0 bases and 4 bases respectively, with 7 bases between them. The CDR3 spans 13 residues. Germline V gene lookup returns CDR1 SGDLS and CDR2 YYNGEE. The DNA for the CDR3 is TGTGCCAGCAGCGTAGGCGGCAGCTATGGCTACACCTTC. It codes for CASSVGGSYGYTF. The whole variable domain, remainder taken from reference TRBV9 and TRBJ1-2, is DSGVTQTPKHLITATGQRVTLRCSPRSGDLSVYWYQQSLDQGLQFLIQYYNGEERAKGNILERFSAQQFPDLHSELNLSSLELGDSALYFCASSVGGSYGYTFGSGTRLTVV.

CDR3 sequence (DNA): TGCGCCAGCAGTGATTTTGGAGAACGGGAGTATTTT. Translated, it gives CASSDFGEREYF. This sequence joins TRBV10-1 and TRBJ2-3; unclear D gene. The CDR3 has 12 amino acids. Germline assignment: CDR1 WNHNN and CDR2 SYGVQD (reference sequence). Trimming shortened V by 3 bases and J by 13 bases, and 14 bases separated the two germline ends.

This CDR3 reads CASSYGLGGNSPLHF. The CDR3 bases are TGTGCCAGCAGTTACGGGTTGGGAGGGAATTCACCCCTCCACTTT. V and J are TRBV6-5 and TRBJ1-6; D not certain. The CDR3 is 15 residues long. Looked up from germline, CDR1 is MNHEY and CDR2 is SVGAGI. Between the trimmed V and J ends, which lost 2 bases and 7 bases, there was a span of 12 bases.

With regard to this clone: The sample has other DNA sequences that encode this CDR3 too. The chain is built from TRBV6-5 and TRBJ2-5; a possible D gene is TRBD1 (5 bases). Germline V gene data show CDR1 as MNHEY and CDR2 as SVGAGI. CDR3 size: 12 residues. V was clipped by 9 bases and J by 5 bases, with 13 bases between them. Here the CDR3 reads CASRGPGETQYF. The CDR3 DNA follows: TGTGCCAGTAGGGGCCCGGGTGAGACCCAGTACTTC.

This rearrangement joins TRBV7-2 to TRBJ2-1, with TRBD2 as a possible D gene (6 bases). This CDR3 spans 16 amino acids. Looked up from germline, CDR1 is SGHTA and CDR2 is FQGNSA. V was trimmed by 6 bases and J by 4 bases, leaving 19 bases between them. The CDR3 sequence: CASRSTGTQNYNEQFF. The CDR3, as DNA: TGTGCCAGCAGATCGACCGGGACTCAGAATTACAATGAGCAGTTCTTC.

This chain joins TRBV6-5 and TRBJ2-1, with a tentative D call TRBD2 (5 bases). This CDR3 contains 14 residues. Germline CDR1 MNHEY, CDR2 SVGAGI. V was shortened by 0 bases and J by 9 bases, with 12 bases between the two germline ends. The CDR3 DNA reads as TGTGCCAGCAGTTACTCGAGGGTTTCGGTTGAGCAGTTCTTC. It specifies CASSYSRVSVEQFF.

The J gene is TRBJ1-5, the V gene TRBV19, with D unclear. Germline loops: CDR1 LNHDA, CDR2 SQIVND (reference sequence). The V and J ends lost 2 bases and 0 bases respectively, with 11 bases between them. CDR3 length: 16 amino acids. CDR3 in DNA: TGTGCCAGTAGTATAAAGGCAGCTTTTAGCAATCAGCCCCAGCATTTT. This gives the protein CASSIKAAFSNQPQHF.

The rearrangement uses TRBV19 and TRBJ2-7; 7 nucleotides align to TRBD1. Trimming removed 4 bases from V and 2 bases from J; junction bases left unmatched: 8. The CDR3 is 15 amino acids. The germline V gene has CDR1 LNHDA and CDR2 SQIVND (reference sequence). The CDR3 region is CASSNSGTATYEQYF. DNA for the CDR3: TGTGCCAGTAGTAATTCCGGGACAGCTACCTACGAGCAGTACTTC.